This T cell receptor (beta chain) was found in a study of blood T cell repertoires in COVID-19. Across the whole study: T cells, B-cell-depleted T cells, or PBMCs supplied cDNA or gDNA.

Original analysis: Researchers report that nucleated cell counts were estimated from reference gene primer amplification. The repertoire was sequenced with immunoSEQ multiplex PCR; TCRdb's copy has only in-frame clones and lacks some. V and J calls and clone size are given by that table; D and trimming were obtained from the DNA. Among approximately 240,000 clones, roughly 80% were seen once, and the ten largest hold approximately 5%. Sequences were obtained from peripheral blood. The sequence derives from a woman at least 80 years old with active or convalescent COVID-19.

In DNA form, the CDR3 reads TGTGCCAGCAGCTTGGGGGGAGTGAAGACCCAGTACTTC. Its translation: CASSLGGVKTQYF. The rearrangement links TRBV5-5 to TRBJ2-5, with a weak D call TRBD2 (5 bases). V lost 0 bases to trimming and J lost 6 bases, with 9 bases between them. Germline V CDR1 and CDR2: SGHKS, YYEKEE (reference sequence). The CDR3 sequence is 13 residues long.